This T cell receptor beta chain was obtained from a study of human T cells and chemical hapten exposure. A single record per CDR3 protein comes from TCRdb applying MiXCR to the RACE reads. The repertoire includes about 160,000 distinct CDR3 sequences, roughly 25% of them detected once, and approximately 2.1% sits in the top ten. Time point meaning: patch test 3, about 24 weeks after DPC sensitization. The treatment denotes: therapeutic diphenylcyclopropenone sensitization with weekly scalp DPC. The sequence was collected from a woman in her late teens or twenties with alopecia areata. Some clones in this sample may be carry-over from other donors' samples. This specimen consisted of whole blood, obtained in connection with sensitization to the hapten diphenylcyclopropenone (DPC).

The chain's CDR3 is CASSVVTGAYNTEAFF. The CDR3 DNA follows: TGTGCCAGCAGCGTAGTAACAGGGGCTTATAACACTGAAGCTTTCTTT. The chain uses TRBV9 and TRBJ1-1; 7 positions match TRBD1. V lost 0 bases and J lost 2; bases outside the gene matches: 7. The CDR3 consists of 16 residues. Germline V CDR1 and CDR2: SGDLS, YYNGEE.